Below are 11 T cell receptor beta chains sequenced from a single sample in a study of blood T cells in healthy people across ages. It was with a sample-barcoded 5' primer and a J-beta primer mix that a second PCR of roughly 7 to 12 cycles was run. TCRdb reprocessed the 5' RACE reads with MiXCR, giving one entry per CDR3 protein. This sample yields some 1.4 million distinct CDR3 sequences, of which 35% to 45% are seen a single time; 7.9% belongs to the top ten. The sample was blood. Source of these receptors: a woman aged 18-29 years in good health.

This clonotype occurred a few times. In nucleotides, the CDR3 is TGTGCCAGCAGTTTTGCAGGGGGCGCGAACGCAGATACGCAGTATTTT. The encoded protein is CASSFAGGANADTQYF. V gene TRBV27 combines with J gene TRBJ2-3; 8 nucleotides agree with TRBD1. The V segment lost 3 bases and the J segment 4 bases; nucleotides outside the gene matches: 9. CDR3 size: 16 residues. Germline assignment: CDR1 MNHEY and CDR2 SMNVEV (reference sequence).

The rearrangement uses TRBV3-1 and TRBJ2-1; D not certain. The assigned J gene may be wrong: the sequence end matches TRBJ2-7 better. Germline V gene lookup returns CDR1 LGHDT and CDR2 YNNKEL (reference sequence). The CDR3 has 14 residues. CDR3 region: CASSQDVFYNEQYF. CDR3 nucleotides: TGTGCCAGCAGCCAAGACGTCTTTTACAATGAGCAGTACTTC.

V gene TRBV3-1 combines with J gene TRBJ2-5; tentatively, D is TRBD2 (5 bases). The length of the CDR3 is 17 residues. Trimming left V 0 bases short and J 2 bases short, with 16 bases between. Germline V gene sequence: CDR1 LGHDT, CDR2 YNNKEL (reference sequence). The CDR3 coding sequence is TGTGCCAGCAGCCAAGACTATGGAGCTAGCCTTCAAGAGACCCAGTACTTC. The encoded protein is CASSQDYGASLQETQYF.

The chain links TRBV19 to TRBJ2-3; D call uncertain. Germline CDR1 is LNHDA and CDR2 is SQIVND (reference sequence). The CDR3 totals 14 residues. V lost 5 bases to trimming and J lost 3 bases, with 12 bases between them. CDR3 sequence reads: CASSRRSFTDTQYF. The CDR3 nucleotides read TGTGCCAGTAGTCGTCGTTCTTTTACAGATACGCAGTATTTT.

The chain links TRBV11-2 to TRBJ2-3; a weak D match, TRBD2 (6 bases). Germline CDR1 and CDR2: SGHAT and FQNNGV. The CDR3 sequence is 23 residues long. V was cut by 4 bases and J by 0 bases, with 35 bases left in between. DNA of the CDR3: TGTGCCAGCAGCTACGAACTAGGGGAAACTCTATATACTAGCATGGGTAGCACAGATACGCAGTATTTT. Translation gives CASSYELGETLYTSMGSTDTQYF. Variable domain in full (rest from reference TRBV11-2 and TRBJ2-3): EAGVAQSPRYKIIEKRQSVAFWCNPISGHATLYWYQQILGQGPKLLIQFQNNGVVDDSQLPKDRFSAERLKGVDSTLKIQPAKLEDSAVYLCASSYELGETLYTSMGSTDTQYFGPGTRLTVL.

This chain joins TRBV12-5 and TRBJ2-5; TRBD2 matches 11 bases. Near its end, the DNA agrees better with TRBJ2-7, so the J call may be wrong. The CDR3 length is 14 residues. The germline V gene has CDR1 LGHNT and CDR2 FRNRAP. For the CDR3, the DNA is TGTGCTAGTGGTTTGGGGACTAGCGGGTACGAGCAGTACTTC. Translating gives CASGLGTSGYEQYF.

The rearrangement links TRBV20-1 to TRBJ2-1, with 13 positions matching TRBD2. The CDR3 has 19 amino acids. Trimming took 1 base from V and 0 from J; bases not matched to a gene: 9. Per the germline V gene, CDR1 is DFQATT and CDR2 is SNEGSKA (reference sequence). The CDR3, as DNA: TGCAGTGCTAGAGGCCAGGGACTAGCGGGACTGAGCTCCTACAATGAGCAGTTCTTC. Amino acid sequence: CSARGQGLAGLSSYNEQFF.

The table lists this clonotype with a few counts. In DNA, the CDR3 is TGTGCCAGCAGTGACCAGGGTTCCTCTTACGAGCAGTACTTC. Residues: CASSDQGSSYEQYF. This chain joins TRBV2 and TRBJ2-7, with a tentative D call TRBD1 (5 bases). V lost 3 bases and J 4 bases, leaving 13 bases between the germline ends. Looked up from germline, CDR1 is SNHLY and CDR2 is FYNNEI. There are 14 residues in the CDR3.

This clonotype appeared a few times. The chain combines TRBV9 with TRBJ2-1; 10 bases match TRBD2. The V segment lost 0 bases and the J segment 7 bases; nucleotides outside the gene matches: 13. The CDR3 is 18 residues long. CDR1 SGDLS and CDR2 YYNGEE come from the germline V gene. The CDR3 nucleotides are TGTGCCAGCAGCGTAGTAGCGGGAGGTCAAATCGGTGCGAATGAGCAGTTCTTC. This translates into CASSVVAGGQIGANEQFF.

The V and J genes are TRBV3-1 and TRBJ2-5; D may be TRBD2 (6 bases). The CDR3 length is 18 residues. The V gene lost 0 bases and the J gene lost 4 bases, with 21 bases spanning the gap. Germline loops: CDR1 LGHDT, CDR2 YNNKEL (reference sequence). In DNA form, the CDR3 reads TGTGCCAGCAGCCAAGATGGGTTTAAGCGGGCCCTCGGAGAGACCCAGTACTTC. This codes for CASSQDGFKRALGETQYF.

The rearrangement links TRBV21-1 to TRBJ1-4. TRBV21-1 is assigned pseudogene status. This CDR3 has 13 amino acids. The DNA for the CDR3 is TGTGCCAACAGCAAGGACACTAATGAAAAACTGTTTTTT. Translation: CANSKDTNEKLFF.